Given below is one T cell receptor (beta chain) in context. Antigen unknown. The data derive from a study of cytomegalovirus exposure and HLA in healthy donors. Overall study context: A data release that came early held 75 million to 85 million unique TCRs from HLA-typed donors.

Vbeta (60) and Jbeta (13) primers were used in the PCR. Only in-frame clones appear in the TCRdb table, and some are missing; sequencing was by immunoSEQ multiplex PCR. The sample has around 97,000 clones, under 80% seen once. Study-wide results and limits: Immune exposure information comprised only CMV serostatus. Several top significant clusters appeared, in a later analysis, to be linked to common viral pathogens.

The CDR3 is made up of 14 amino acids. Germline V lookup: CDR1 MNHEY, CDR2 SVGAGI. V gave up 4 bases and J gave up 4 bases; unmatched junction bases: 4. The sample was PBMCs. The J gene is TRBJ1-1, the V gene TRBV6-5, with 9 bases that match TRBD1. The TCR originated in a woman between 18 and 29 years old in good health and CMV-seropositive. DNA of the CDR3: TGTGCCAGCAGTTTCGGGACAGGGCTCACTGAAGCTTTCTTT. Translation: CASSFGTGLTEAFF.